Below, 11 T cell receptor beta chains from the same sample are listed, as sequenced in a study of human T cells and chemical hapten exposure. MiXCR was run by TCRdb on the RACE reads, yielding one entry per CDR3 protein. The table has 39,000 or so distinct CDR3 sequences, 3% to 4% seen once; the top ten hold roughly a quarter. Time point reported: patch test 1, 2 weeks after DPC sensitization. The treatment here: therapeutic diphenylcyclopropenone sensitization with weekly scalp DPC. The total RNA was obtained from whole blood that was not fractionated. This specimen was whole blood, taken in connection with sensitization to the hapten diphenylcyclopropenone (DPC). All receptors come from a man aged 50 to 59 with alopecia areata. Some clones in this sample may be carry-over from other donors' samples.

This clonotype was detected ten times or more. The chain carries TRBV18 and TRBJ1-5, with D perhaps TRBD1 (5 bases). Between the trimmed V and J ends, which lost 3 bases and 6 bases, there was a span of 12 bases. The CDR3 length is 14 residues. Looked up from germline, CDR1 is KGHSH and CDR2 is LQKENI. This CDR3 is CASSPGREGQPQHF. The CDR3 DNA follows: TGTGCCAGCTCACCGGGCAGGGAGGGTCAGCCCCAGCATTTT.

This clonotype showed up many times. CDR3 nucleotides: TGTGCCAGCACGAGTCGAAGGGGGAGGTACGAGCAGTACTTC. Translated, it gives CASTSRRGRYEQYF. V gene TRBV28 combines with J gene TRBJ2-7; D could derive from TRBD1 or TRBD2 (6 bases each). CDR3 length: 14 amino acids. V lost 7 bases and J lost 4, with 17 bases in between. CDR1 MDHEN and CDR2 SYDVKM come from the germline V gene.

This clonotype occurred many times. The CDR3 DNA follows: TGTGCCAGCAGTTTACTGGACAGCACTGAAGCTTTCTTT. This sequence encodes CASSLLDSTEAFF. The chain couples TRBV12-3 or TRBV12-4 to TRBJ1-1, with D possibly matching TRBD1 (6 bases). V lost 2 bases and J 4 bases, leaving 8 bases between the germline ends. There are 13 residues in the CDR3.

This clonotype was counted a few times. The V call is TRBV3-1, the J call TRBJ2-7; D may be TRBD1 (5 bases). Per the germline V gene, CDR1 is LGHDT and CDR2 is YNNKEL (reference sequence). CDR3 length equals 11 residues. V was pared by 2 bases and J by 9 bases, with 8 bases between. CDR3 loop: CASSQQGRQYF. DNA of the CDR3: TGTGCCAGCAGCCAACAGGGTCGGCAGTACTTC.

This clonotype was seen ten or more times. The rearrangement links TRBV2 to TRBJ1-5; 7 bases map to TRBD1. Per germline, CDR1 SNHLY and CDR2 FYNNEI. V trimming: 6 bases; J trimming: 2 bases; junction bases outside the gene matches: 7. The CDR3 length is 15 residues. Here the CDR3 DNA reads TGTGCCAGCAGGGGGAACAGGGGTCGCAATCAGCCCCAGCATTTT. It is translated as CASRGNRGRNQPQHF.

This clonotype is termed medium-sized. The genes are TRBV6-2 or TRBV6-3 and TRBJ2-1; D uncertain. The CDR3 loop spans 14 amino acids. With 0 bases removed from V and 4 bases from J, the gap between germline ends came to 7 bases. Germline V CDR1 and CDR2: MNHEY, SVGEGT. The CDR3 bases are TGTGCCAGCAGTTACTCCAGCGAGTACAATGAGCAGTTCTTC. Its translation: CASSYSSEYNEQFF.

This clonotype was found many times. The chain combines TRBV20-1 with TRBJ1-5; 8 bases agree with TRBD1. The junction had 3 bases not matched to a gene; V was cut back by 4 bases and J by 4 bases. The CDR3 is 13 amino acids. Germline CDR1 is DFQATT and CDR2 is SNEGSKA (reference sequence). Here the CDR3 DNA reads TGCAGTGCTACTAGGGACAGGAATCAGCCCCAGCATTTT. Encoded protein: CSATRDRNQPQHF.

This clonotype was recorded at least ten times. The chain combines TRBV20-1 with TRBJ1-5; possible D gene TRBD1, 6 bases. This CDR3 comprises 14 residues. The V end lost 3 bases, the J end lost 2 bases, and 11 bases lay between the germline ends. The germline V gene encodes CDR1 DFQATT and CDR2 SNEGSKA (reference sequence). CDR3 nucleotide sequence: TGCAGTGCTAGTGGGGGGGCGCGCAATCAGCCCCAGCATTTT. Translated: CSASGGARNQPQHF.

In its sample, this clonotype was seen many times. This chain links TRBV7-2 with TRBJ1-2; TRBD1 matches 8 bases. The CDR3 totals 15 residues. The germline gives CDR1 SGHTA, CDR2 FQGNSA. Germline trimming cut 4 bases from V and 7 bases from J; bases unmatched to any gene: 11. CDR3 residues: CASSYGQGFIAGYTF. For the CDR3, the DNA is TGTGCCAGCAGCTACGGACAGGGATTTATCGCTGGCTACACCTTC.

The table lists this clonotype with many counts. CDR3: CASSFGGLGQETQYF. The DNA for the CDR3 is TGTGCCAGCAGTTTTGGGGGACTTGGCCAAGAGACCCAGTACTTC. The rearrangement joins TRBV12-3 or TRBV12-4 to TRBJ2-5, with a weak D call TRBD2 (6 bases). The V end lost 3 bases, the J end lost 1 base, and 12 bases lay between the germline ends. CDR3 length: 15 amino acids.

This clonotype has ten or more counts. The CDR3 protein is CASSYSRSSGRVFTDTQYF. CDR3 in DNA: TGTGCCAGCAGTTACTCGAGAAGTAGCGGGAGGGTATTTACAGATACGCAGTATTTT. This chain joins TRBV6-2 or TRBV6-3 and TRBJ2-3; the match to TRBD2 covers 11 bases. The CDR3 loop spans 19 amino acids. With 0 bases clipped from V and 3 bases from J, the junction kept 11 bases outside the gene matches. CDR1 MNHEY and CDR2 SVGEGT come from the germline V gene.